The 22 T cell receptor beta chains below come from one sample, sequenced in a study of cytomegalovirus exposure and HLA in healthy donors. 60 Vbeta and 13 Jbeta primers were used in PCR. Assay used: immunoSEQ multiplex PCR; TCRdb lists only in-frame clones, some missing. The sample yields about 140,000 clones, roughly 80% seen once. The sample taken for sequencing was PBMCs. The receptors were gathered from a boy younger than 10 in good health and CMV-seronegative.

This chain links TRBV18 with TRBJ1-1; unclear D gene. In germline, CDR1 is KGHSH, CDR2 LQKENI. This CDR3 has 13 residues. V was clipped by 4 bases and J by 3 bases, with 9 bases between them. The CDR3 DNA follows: TGTGCCAGCTCACTATCTGTAGACACTGAAGCTTTCTTT. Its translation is CASSLSVDTEAFF. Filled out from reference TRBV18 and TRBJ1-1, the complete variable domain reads NAGVMQNPRHLVRRRGQEARLRCSPMKGHSHVYWYRQLPEEGLKFMVYLQKENIIDESGMPKERFSAEFPKEGPSILRIQQVVRGDSAAYFCASSLSVDTEAFFGQGTRLTVV.

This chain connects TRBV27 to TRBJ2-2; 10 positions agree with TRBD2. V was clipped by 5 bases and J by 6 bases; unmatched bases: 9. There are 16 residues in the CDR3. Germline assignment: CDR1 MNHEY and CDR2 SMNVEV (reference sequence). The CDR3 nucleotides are TGTGCCAGCAGTCCCGGCCTAGCGGGAGTACCCGGGGAGCTGTTTTTT. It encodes CASSPGLAGVPGELFF.

The CDR3 spells CASSGDRDSYTF. The CDR3 nucleotides are TGTGCCAGCTCTGGGGACAGGGATAGCTACACCTTC. J is TRBJ1-2 and V is TRBV18; 9 nucleotides line up with TRBD1. Germline assignment: CDR1 KGHSH and CDR2 LQKENI. V gave up 6 bases and J gave up 9 bases; unmatched junction bases: 5. The CDR3 is made up of 12 amino acids.

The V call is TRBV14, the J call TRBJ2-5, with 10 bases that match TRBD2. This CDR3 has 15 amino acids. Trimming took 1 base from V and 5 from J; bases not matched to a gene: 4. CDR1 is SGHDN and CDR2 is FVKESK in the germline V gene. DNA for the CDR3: TGTGCCAGCAGCCAAGTTCTAGCGGGAGAGGAGACCCAGTACTTC. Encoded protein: CASSQVLAGEETQYF.

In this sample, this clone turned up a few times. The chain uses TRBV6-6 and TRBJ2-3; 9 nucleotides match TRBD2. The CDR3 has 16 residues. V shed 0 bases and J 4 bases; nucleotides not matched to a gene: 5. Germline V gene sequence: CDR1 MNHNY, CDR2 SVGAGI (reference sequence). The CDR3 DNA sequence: TGTGCCAGCAGTTACTCTAGCGGGAGTGGCGCAGATACGCAGTATTTT. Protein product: CASSYSSGSGADTQYF.

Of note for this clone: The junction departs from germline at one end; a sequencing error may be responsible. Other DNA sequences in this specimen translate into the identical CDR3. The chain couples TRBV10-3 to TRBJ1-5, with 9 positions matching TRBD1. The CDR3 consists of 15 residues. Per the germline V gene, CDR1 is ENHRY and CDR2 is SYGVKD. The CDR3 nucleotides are TGTGCCACCGACAGGGGGGATATTTCCGATCAACCCCAGCATTTT. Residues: CATDRGDISDQPQHF.

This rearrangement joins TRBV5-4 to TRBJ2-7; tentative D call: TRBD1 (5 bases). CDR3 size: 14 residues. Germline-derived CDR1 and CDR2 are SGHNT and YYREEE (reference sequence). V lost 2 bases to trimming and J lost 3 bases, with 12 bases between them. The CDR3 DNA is TGTGCCAGCAGCTTAGGACAAGTCGGCTACGAGCAGTACTTC. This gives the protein CASSLGQVGYEQYF.

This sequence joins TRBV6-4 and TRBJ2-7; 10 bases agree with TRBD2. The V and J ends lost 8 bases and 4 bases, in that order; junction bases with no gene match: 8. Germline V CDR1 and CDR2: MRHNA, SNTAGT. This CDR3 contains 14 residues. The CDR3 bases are TGTGCCAGCGAGGAGGGGACTAGCGCGTACGAGCAGTACTTC. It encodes CASEEGTSAYEQYF.

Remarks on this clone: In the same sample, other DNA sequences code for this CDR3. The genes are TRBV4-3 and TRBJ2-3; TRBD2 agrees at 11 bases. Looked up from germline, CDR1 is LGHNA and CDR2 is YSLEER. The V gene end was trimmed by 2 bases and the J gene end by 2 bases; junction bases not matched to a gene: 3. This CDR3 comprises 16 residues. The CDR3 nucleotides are TGCGCCAGCAGCCAATCGGGACTAGCGGACACAGATACGCAGTATTTT. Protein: CASSQSGLADTDTQYF.

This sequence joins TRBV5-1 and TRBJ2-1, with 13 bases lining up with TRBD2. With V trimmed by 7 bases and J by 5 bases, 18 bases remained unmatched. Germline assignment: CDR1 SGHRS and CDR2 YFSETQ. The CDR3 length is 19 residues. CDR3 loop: CASVTGTSGIDQVHNEQFF. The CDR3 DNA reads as TGCGCCAGCGTGACCGGGACTAGCGGGATAGATCAGGTACACAATGAGCAGTTCTTC. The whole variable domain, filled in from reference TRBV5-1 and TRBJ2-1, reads KAGVTQTPRYLIKTRGQQVTLSCSPISGHRSVSWYQQTPGQGLQFLFEYFSETQRNKGNFPGRFSGRQFSNSRSEMNVSTLELGDSALYLCASVTGTSGIDQVHNEQFFGPGTRLTVL.

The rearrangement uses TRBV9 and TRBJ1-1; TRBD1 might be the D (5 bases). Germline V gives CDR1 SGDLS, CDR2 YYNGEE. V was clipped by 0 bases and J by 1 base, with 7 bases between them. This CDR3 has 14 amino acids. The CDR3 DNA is TGTGCCAGCAGCGTAGTCCAGGGGAACACTGAAGCTTTCTTT. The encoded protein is CASSVVQGNTEAFF. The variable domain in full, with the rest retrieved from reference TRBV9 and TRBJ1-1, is DSGVTQTPKHLITATGQRVTLRCSPRSGDLSVYWYQQSLDQGLQFLIQYYNGEERAKGNILERFSAQQFPDLHSELNLSSLELGDSALYFCASSVVQGNTEAFFGQGTRLTVV.

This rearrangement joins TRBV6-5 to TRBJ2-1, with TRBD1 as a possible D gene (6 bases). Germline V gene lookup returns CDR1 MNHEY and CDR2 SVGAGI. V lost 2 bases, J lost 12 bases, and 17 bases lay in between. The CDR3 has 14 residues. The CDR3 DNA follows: TGTGCCAGCAGTTACACAGGGACCAAACGGGGGCAGTTCTTC. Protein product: CASSYTGTKRGQFF.

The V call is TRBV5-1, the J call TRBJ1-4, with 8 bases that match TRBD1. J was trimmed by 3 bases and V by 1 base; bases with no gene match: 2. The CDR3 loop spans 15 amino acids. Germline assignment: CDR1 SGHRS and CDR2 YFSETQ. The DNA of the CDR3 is TGCGCCAGCAGCTTGTCGACAGGGGCTAATGAAAAACTGTTTTTT. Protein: CASSLSTGANEKLFF.

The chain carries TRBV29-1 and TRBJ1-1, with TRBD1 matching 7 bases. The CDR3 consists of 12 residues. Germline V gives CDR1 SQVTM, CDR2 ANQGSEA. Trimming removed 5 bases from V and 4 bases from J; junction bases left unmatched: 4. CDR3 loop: CSVRAGGTEAFF. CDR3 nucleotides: TGCAGCGTTCGGGCAGGGGGCACTGAAGCTTTCTTT.

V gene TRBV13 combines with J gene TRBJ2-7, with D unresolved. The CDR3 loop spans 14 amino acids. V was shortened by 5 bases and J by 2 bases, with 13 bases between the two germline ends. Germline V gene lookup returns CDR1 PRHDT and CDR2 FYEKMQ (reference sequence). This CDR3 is CASSPSGLTYEQYF. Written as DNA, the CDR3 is TGTGCCAGCAGCCCCTCGGGTCTTACCTACGAGCAGTACTTC.

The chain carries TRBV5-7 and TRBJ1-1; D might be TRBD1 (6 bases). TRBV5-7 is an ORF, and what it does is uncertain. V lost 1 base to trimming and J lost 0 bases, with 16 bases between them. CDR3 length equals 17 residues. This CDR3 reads CASSLYVTGSVNTEAFF. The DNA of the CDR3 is TGTGCCAGCAGCTTGTACGTGACAGGATCAGTGAACACTGAAGCTTTCTTT.

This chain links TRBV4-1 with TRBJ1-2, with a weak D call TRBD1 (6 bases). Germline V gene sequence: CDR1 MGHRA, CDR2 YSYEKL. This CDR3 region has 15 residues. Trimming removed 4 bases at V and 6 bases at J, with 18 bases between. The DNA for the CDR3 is TGCGCCAGCAGCCTGCCGGACAGTGGCATTGATGGCTACACCTTC. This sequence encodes CASSLPDSGIDGYTF.

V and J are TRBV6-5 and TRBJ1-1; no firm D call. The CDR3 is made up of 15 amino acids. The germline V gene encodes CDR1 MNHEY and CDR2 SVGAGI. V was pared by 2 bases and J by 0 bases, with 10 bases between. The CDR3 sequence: CASSYRGVMNTEAFF. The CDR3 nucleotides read TGTGCCAGCAGTTACCGGGGAGTGATGAACACTGAAGCTTTCTTT.

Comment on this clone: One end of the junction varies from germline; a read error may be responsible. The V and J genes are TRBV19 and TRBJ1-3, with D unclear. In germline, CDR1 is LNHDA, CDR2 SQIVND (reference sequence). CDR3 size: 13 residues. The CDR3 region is CASTRGSGNTIYF. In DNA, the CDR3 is TGTGCCAGTACGCGCGGCTCTGGAAACACCATTTATTTT.

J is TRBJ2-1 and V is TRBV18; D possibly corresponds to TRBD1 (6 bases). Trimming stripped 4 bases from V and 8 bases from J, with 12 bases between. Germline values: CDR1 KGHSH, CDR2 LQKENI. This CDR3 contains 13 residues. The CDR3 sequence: CASSLKQGYEQFF. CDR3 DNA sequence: TGTGCCAGCTCACTTAAACAGGGATATGAGCAGTTCTTC.

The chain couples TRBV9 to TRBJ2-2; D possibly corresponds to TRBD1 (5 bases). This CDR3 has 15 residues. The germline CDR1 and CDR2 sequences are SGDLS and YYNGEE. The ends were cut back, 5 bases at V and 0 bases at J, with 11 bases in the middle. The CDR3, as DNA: TGTGCCAGCAGAGTGGACATTTCGAACACCGGGGAGCTGTTTTTT. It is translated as CASRVDISNTGELFF.

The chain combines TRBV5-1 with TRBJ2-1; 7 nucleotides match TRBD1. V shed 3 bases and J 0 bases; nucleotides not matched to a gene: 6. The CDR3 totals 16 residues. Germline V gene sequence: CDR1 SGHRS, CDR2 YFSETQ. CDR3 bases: TGCGCCAGCAGCTATGGGGACAGCGGCTCCTACAATGAGCAGTTCTTC. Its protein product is CASSYGDSGSYNEQFF.